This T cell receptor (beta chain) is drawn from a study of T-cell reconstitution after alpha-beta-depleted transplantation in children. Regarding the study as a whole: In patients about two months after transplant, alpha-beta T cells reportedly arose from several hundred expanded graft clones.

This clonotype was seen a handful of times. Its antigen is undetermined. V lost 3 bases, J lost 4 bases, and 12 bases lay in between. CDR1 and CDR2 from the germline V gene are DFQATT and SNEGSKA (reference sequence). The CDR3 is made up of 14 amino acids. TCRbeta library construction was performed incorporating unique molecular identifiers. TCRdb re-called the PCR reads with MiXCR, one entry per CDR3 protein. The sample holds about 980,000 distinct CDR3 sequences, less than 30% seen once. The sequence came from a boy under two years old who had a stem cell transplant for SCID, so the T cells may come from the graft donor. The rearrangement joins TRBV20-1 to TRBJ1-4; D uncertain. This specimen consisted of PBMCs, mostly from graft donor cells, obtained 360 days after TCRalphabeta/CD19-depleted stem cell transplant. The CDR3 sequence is CSASGPSLNEKLFF. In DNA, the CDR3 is TGCAGTGCTAGTGGCCCGTCCCTTAATGAAAAACTGTTTTTT.